Presented here are 16 T cell receptor beta chains from one specimen sequenced in a study of T cells in Graves' hyperthyroidism and ophthalmopathy. The investigators amplified TCR beta CDR3 regions from RNA transcripts. The study used the HTBI primer set for a first-round RT-PCR of the TCR CDR3. TCRdb reprocessed the multiplex PCR reads via MiXCR and lists one record per CDR3 protein. Among about half a million distinct CDR3 sequences listed, 24% were seen once. The material sequenced was blood. These receptors were collected from a woman in her 30s with Graves' ophthalmopathy.

This clonotype was detected many times. The rearrangement links TRBV6-5 to TRBJ1-5; D remains unclear. The CDR3 sequence is 13 residues long. Trimming removed 2 bases at V and 3 bases at J, with 5 bases between. Germline CDR1 MNHEY, CDR2 SVGAGI. The CDR3 here is CASSYSANQPQHF. The CDR3 DNA sequence: TGTGCCAGCAGTTACAGTGCCAATCAGCCCCAGCATTTT.

In this sample, this clonotype turned up many times. The rearrangement joins TRBV5-1 to TRBJ2-7; no clear D. Germline CDR1 is SGHRS and CDR2 is YFSETQ. The CDR3 runs to 12 residues. V lost 1 base and J 5 bases, leaving 7 bases between the germline ends. The chain's CDR3 is CASSLRQDEQYF. CDR3 nucleotides: TGCGCCAGCAGCTTGCGTCAGGACGAGCAGTACTTC.

This clonotype was counted between two and nine times. The rearrangement links TRBV6-5 to TRBJ1-5; D unclear. CDR3 length equals 17 residues. The V end lost 0 bases, the J end lost 1 base, and 13 bases lay between the germline ends. Per the germline V gene, CDR1 is MNHEY and CDR2 is SVGAGI. CDR3 bases: TGTGCCAGCAGTTACTCGAGTCATGGAATAAGCAATCAGCCCCAGCATTTT. Translation gives CASSYSSHGISNQPQHF.

Comments on this clonotype: At one of its ends the junction is not consistent with the germline gene, which may arise from a read error. The chain is built from TRBV12-3 or TRBV12-4 and TRBJ2-7; 7 nucleotides agree with TRBD2. The length of the CDR3 is 15 residues. CDR3 sequence: CASSPALGGGYEQYF. In DNA form, the CDR3 reads TGCGCCAGCAGCCCCGCACTGGGGGGAGGGTACGAGCAGTACTTC.

The chain has TRBV19 and TRBJ2-7; 7 nucleotides agree with TRBD1. The CDR3 is 14 residues long. J was trimmed by 3 bases and V by 6 bases; bases with no gene match: 8. CDR1 LNHDA and CDR2 SQIVND come from the germline V gene (reference sequence). CDR3 DNA sequence: TGTGCCAGTAGGAACGGGACAGCGGACTACGAGCAGTACTTC. Its translation is CASRNGTADYEQYF.

This clonotype was seen many times. The chain recombines TRBV6-2 or TRBV6-3 with TRBJ1-3; D not certain. Looked up from germline, CDR1 is MNHEY and CDR2 is SVGEGT. The CDR3 length is 14 residues. Trimming took off 0 bases at V and 6 bases at J, with 9 bases between the two ends. CDR3 amino acids: CASSYSMDSNTIYF. CDR3 in DNA: TGTGCCAGCAGTTACTCGATGGACTCAAACACCATATATTTT.

This clonotype was found many times. This chain joins TRBV20-1 and TRBJ1-2; tentatively, D is TRBD1 (5 bases). This CDR3 spans 15 amino acids. V lost 4 bases and J 4 bases, leaving 19 bases between the germline ends. Germline CDR1 and CDR2: DFQATT and SNEGSKA (reference sequence). The CDR3 bases are TGCAGTGCTAAGGAGGACGTCCGCGGGGGCTATGGCTACACCTTC. Protein: CSAKEDVRGGYGYTF.

The chain combines TRBV12-3 or TRBV12-4 with TRBJ1-1, with D possibly being TRBD1 (6 bases). Trimming cost V 3 bases and J 8 bases, with 13 bases left between them. This CDR3 contains 13 residues. CDR3 DNA: TGTGCCAGCAGTTTCAGGGGTGAGGGGGAAGCTTTCTTT. Amino acid sequence: CASSFRGEGEAFF.

The chain has TRBV2 and TRBJ1-2; D may be TRBD1 (6 bases). Germline-derived CDR1 and CDR2 are SNHLY and FYNNEI. Trimming removed 4 bases from V and 5 bases from J, with 17 bases in between. CDR3 length equals 15 residues. CDR3 nucleotides: TGTGCCAGCAGTGGGGGGCCCCCTTTAACTTATGGCTACACCTTC. The encoded protein is CASSGGPPLTYGYTF.

This clonotype appeared a few times. The chain employs TRBV7-9 and TRBJ1-2, with D uncertain. Germline V lookup: CDR1 SEHNR, CDR2 FQNEAQ (reference sequence). The ends were cut back, 3 bases at V and 6 bases at J, with 14 bases in the middle. The CDR3 has 14 amino acids. CDR3 loop: CASSFGLIGDGYTF. CDR3 nucleotides: TGTGCCAGCAGCTTCGGGTTAATCGGGGATGGCTACACCTTC.

This clonotype was recorded many times. This chain links TRBV6-1 with TRBJ2-2; 11 nucleotides match TRBD2. This CDR3 is built from 17 residues. Trimming removed 6 bases from V and 2 bases from J; junction bases left unmatched: 8. The V gene's germline CDR1 is MNHNS and CDR2 SASEGT. The CDR3 region is CASSHGTSGFNTGELFF. CDR3 in DNA: TGTGCCAGCAGCCACGGGACTAGCGGATTCAACACCGGGGAGCTGTTTTTT.

The V call is TRBV20-1, the J call TRBJ2-7, with 11 bases that match TRBD2. The CDR3 contains 15 residues. Trimming at V came to 6 bases and at J to 3 bases, leaving 10 bases not matched to a gene. Germline CDR1 and CDR2: DFQATT and SNEGSKA (reference sequence). In DNA, the CDR3 is TGCAGTGCCCCTGGGACTAGCGGAGCTCTCTACGAGCAGTACTTC. This gives the protein CSAPGTSGALYEQYF.

The chain links TRBV10-3 to TRBJ1-1; TRBD1 might be the D (6 bases). The CDR3 spans 15 residues. CDR1 ENHRY and CDR2 SYGVKD come from the germline V gene. V lost 5 bases, J lost 3 bases, and 16 bases lay in between. CDR3 nucleotides: TGTGCCATCAGTCGGGAAACAGGGTCGTACACTGAAGCTTTCTTT. This sequence encodes CAISRETGSYTEAFF.

Only a few counts were recorded for this clonotype. The V and J genes are TRBV27 and TRBJ1-2; D is uncertain. The CDR3 totals 14 residues. The germline V gene has CDR1 MNHEY and CDR2 SMNVEV (reference sequence). V was shortened by 1 base and J by 8 bases, with 14 bases between the two germline ends. Here the CDR3 DNA reads TGTGCCAGCAGTTTATTACCGGGAGGAGGCGGCTACACCTTC. Its translation is CASSLLPGGGGYTF.

This clonotype was counted many times. V and J are TRBV2 and TRBJ2-2; no clear D gene. The CDR3 totals 13 residues. Germline CDR1 SNHLY, CDR2 FYNNEI. V lost 3 bases, J lost 5 bases, and 7 bases lay in between. The CDR3 protein is CASSEMRTGELFF. The CDR3 coding sequence is TGTGCCAGCAGTGAGATGAGAACCGGGGAGCTGTTTTTT.

This clonotype was seen ten or more times. The chain has TRBV6-1 and TRBJ1-5; D unresolved. This CDR3 region has 13 residues. The germline V gene has CDR1 MNHNS and CDR2 SASEGT. Trimming pared 6 bases from V and 4 bases from J, leaving 10 bases between. The CDR3 DNA follows: TGTGCCAGCAGGGACGGTGGGAATCAGCCCCAGCATTTT. Translated, it gives CASRDGGNQPQHF.